This entry lists 2 T cell receptor beta chains sequenced from one sample in a study of Tregs in tolerant kidney transplant recipients. Data came from immunoSEQ multiplex PCR; TCRdb stores just in-frame clones and leaves some out. The table includes over 50,000 clones, 70% to 90% detected once. The source material was Tregs from blood, sampled before the transplant. These receptors originate from a human donor who received a combined kidney and bone marrow transplant.

The gene calls are TRBV5-4 and TRBJ1-1; possible D gene TRBD1, 5 bases. Germline loops: CDR1 SGHNT, CDR2 YYREEE (reference sequence). Trimming removed 2 bases at V and 3 bases at J, with 11 bases between. The CDR3 runs to 14 residues. CDR3 bases: TGTGCCAGCAGCTTCCGGGGCCAGGACACTGAAGCTTTCTTT. Its protein product is CASSFRGQDTEAFF.

The rearrangement uses TRBV2 and TRBJ1-3, with D unresolved. The ends were cut back, 7 bases at V and 0 bases at J, with 7 bases in the middle. CDR1 is SNHLY, CDR2 FYNNEI, per germline. The length of the CDR3 is 13 residues. The CDR3 loop reads CASKANSGNTIYF. CDR3 nucleotide sequence: TGTGCCAGCAAGGCCAACTCTGGAAACACCATATATTTT.